This record concerns one T cell receptor (beta chain) sequence. The antigen remains unidentified. The CDR3 sequence is 15 residues long. Germline CDR1 is MNHEY and CDR2 is SMNVEV (reference sequence). Trimming removed 0 bases from V and 0 bases from J, with 8 bases in between. The sample comes from a study of shared clonotypes between healthy human individuals. Study-level findings and limits: Larger estimated richness was generally seen in naive subsets than in memory subsets. Sharing across four donors was seen in around 5% of naive CD4 clonotypes. Sampling covered nothing but blood. Tissue TCR repertoires likely differ from those found in blood.

Naivety among CD8 cells was defined by CD45RO negativity and positive CCR7 selection, thereby excluding terminally differentiated effector memory CD45RA+ cells. Free of recent acute infections or vaccinations, the donors were healthy HIV-negative adults. TCRdb's table, derived via immunoSEQ multiplex PCR, lists solely in-frame clones and lacks some. Of about 2.2 million clones in the sample, around 93% were seen once. This receptor was identified in a man in his late teens or twenties in good health. Some clones in this sample may be carry-over from other donors' samples. The sample taken for sequencing was naive CD8+ T cells from PBMCs. The chain combines TRBV27 with TRBJ1-2; the D is unclear. DNA for the CDR3: TGTGCCAGCAGTTTATCACCAGTGCCTAACTATGGCTACACCTTC. Translated, it gives CASSLSPVPNYGYTF.